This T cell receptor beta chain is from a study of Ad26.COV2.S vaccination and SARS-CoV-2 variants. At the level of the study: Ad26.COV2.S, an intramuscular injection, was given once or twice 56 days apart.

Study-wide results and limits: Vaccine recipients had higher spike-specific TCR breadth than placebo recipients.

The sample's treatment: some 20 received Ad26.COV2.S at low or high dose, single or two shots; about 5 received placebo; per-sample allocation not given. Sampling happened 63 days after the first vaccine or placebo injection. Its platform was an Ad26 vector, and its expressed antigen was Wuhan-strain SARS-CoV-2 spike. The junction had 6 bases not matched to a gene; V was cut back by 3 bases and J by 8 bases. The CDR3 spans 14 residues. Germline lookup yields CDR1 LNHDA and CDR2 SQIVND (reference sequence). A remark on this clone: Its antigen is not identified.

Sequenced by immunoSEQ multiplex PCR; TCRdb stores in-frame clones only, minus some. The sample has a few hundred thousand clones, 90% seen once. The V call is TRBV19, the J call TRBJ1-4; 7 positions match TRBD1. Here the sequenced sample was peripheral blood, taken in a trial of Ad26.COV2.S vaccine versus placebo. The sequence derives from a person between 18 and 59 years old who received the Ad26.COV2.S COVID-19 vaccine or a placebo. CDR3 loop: CASSMTGSWEKLFF. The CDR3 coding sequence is TGTGCCAGTAGTATGACAGGGTCCTGGGAAAAACTGTTTTTT. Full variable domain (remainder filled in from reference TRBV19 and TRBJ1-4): DGGITQSPKYLFRKEGQNVTLSCEQNLNHDAMYWYRQDPGQGLRLIYYSQIVNDFQKGDIAEGYSVSREKKESFPLTVTSAQKNPTAFYLCASSMTGSWEKLFFGSGTQLSVL.